This entry concerns a single T cell receptor (beta chain). Its target is not known. This specimen belongs to a study of long-term antiretroviral therapy in people with HIV. Sequencing relied on immunoSEQ assay v3.0, run at survey level. Some clones are missing from TCRdb's copy, which holds only in-frame ones; the method was immunoSEQ multiplex PCR. The repertoire holds 25,000 to 30,000 clones, with approximately 80% as singletons. Before DNA extraction, roughly 0.9-10 million cryopreserved PBMC were held in the samples. The germline gives CDR1 SGHTA, CDR2 FQGNSA. Losses at the gene ends were 5 bases for V and 0 bases for J; bases not matched to a gene: 5. The CDR3 runs 16 residues. Study results and caveats: Clones showing expansion before ART dominated the repertoire at all time points. Controls showed broader CDR3 length ranges than did the HIV repertoires.

This rearrangement joins TRBV7-2 to TRBJ2-1; 9 positions agree with TRBD2. The clonotype was recovered from a woman in her twenties or thirties with HIV. The sample was unsorted PBMCs, taken 1.1 years before starting antiretroviral therapy. CDR3 in DNA: TGTGCCAGCAGCCCTAGCGGGGATAGCTCCTACAATGAGCAGTTCTTC. Protein: CASSPSGDSSYNEQFF.